The T cell receptor beta chain described here comes from a study of blood T cell repertoires in COVID-19 (dated by TCRdb to 2019 to 2021). Turning to the overall study: The collaborator samples originated in the United States, Italy and Spain and spanned the acute and convalescent phases of COVID-19. The prospective study material was composed of cDNA or gDNA derived from T cells, B-cell-depleted T cells, or PBMCs. Deeply sampled blood TCRbeta repertoires from subjects exposed to, actively infected with, or recovered from COVID-19 were included in the dataset. The repertoires were released in a freely available public database intended as a resource for research on the immune response to SARS-CoV-2. The samples were drawn from two sources: the first 160 participants of the ongoing ImmuneRACE study, and 1,200 or so subjects contributed by 6 global collaborators. Nearly every sample came with metadata listing a de-identified subject ID, COVID-19 status, age in years and sex. Where available, HLA class I and class II types were taken from metadata supplied by the sample provider and were not determined by assay-based typing. Overall study outcomes, separate from this receptor: The amount of clinical and demographic metadata varied by source and participant and was provided uncurated.

The immunoSEQ Assay, a bias-controlled multiplex PCR, was used to amplify TCRbeta CDR3 regions from genomic DNA. The paper's processing steps were these. The number of nucleated cells in each sample was estimated by amplification of reference gene primers within the assay. Sequence reads were collapsed and filtered to measure the absolute abundance of every unique TCRbeta CDR3 rearrangement. For each sample, productive Simpson clonality was calculated as the square root of Simpson's diversity index over productive rearrangements. TCRdb limited this immuneACCESS table to in-frame rearrangements with V and J called. A share of clones is missing; checked studies link under half to unresolved V genes, and the rest is unexplained. V and J calls and clone size follow that table, whereas D and trimming were derived from the DNA. The sample table records roughly 58,000 clones; roughly 77% of these occur just once. The ten largest clonotypes hold under 40% of the sample.

This clone was picked up one time. Its cognate antigen has yet to be identified. No base quality information exists; no much larger clone differs at one position. In Seattle, one collaborating source enrolled patients while the infection was active and tracked those patients longitudinally over the course of disease. Whole blood was collected in K2EDTA tubes by collaborating institutions according to the institutions' own protocols. For TCRbeta analysis, collaborators shipped samples in one of three forms: frozen whole blood, isolated PBMCs, or DNA extracted from either of those sample types. The CDR3 measures 14 amino acids from cysteine to phenylalanine. The retained sequence is limited to the CDR3, 42 bases, with the frame set at the first base. CDR1 and CDR2 (SNHLY, FYNNEI) derive from the germline V gene. Cut back by 4 bases and 1 base, the V and J ends lie 7 bases apart.

The TCR was taken from a man in his 60s with COVID-19, enrolled during active disease. The specimen was peripheral blood. Recombination joined TRBV2 with TRBJ1-4; no D gene is confidently identified. The CDR3 region has the sequence CASSGGGTNEKLFF. The base sequence is TGTGCCAGCAGTGGGGGAGGAACTAATGAAAAACTGTTTTTT.